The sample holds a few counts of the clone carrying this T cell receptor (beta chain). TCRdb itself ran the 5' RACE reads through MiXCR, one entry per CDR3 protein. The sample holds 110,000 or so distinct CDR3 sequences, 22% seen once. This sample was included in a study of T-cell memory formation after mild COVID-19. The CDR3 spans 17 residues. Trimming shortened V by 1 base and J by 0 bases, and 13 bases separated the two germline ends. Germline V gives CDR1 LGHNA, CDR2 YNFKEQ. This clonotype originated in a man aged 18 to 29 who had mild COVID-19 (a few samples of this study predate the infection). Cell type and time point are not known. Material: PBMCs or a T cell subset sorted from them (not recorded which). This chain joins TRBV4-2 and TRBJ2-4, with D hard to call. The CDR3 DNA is TGTGCCAGCAGCCAAGGTCTTAGTGAGCTAGCCAAAAACATTCAGTACTTC. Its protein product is CASSQGLSELAKNIQYF.